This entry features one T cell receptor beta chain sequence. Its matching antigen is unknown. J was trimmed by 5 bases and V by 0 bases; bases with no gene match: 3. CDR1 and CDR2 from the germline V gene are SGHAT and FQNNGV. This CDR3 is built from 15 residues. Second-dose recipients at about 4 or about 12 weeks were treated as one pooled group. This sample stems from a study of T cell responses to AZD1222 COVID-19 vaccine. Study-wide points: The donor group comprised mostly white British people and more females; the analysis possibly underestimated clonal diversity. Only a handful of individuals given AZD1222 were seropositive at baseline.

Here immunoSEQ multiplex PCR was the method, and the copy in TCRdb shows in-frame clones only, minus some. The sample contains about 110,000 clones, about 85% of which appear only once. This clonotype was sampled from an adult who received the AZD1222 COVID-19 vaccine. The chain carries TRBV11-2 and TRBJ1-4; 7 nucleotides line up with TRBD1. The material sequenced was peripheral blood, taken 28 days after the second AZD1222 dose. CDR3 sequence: CASSLEWTGNEKLFF. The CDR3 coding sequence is TGTGCCAGCAGCTTAGAGTGGACAGGAAATGAAAAACTGTTTTTT.